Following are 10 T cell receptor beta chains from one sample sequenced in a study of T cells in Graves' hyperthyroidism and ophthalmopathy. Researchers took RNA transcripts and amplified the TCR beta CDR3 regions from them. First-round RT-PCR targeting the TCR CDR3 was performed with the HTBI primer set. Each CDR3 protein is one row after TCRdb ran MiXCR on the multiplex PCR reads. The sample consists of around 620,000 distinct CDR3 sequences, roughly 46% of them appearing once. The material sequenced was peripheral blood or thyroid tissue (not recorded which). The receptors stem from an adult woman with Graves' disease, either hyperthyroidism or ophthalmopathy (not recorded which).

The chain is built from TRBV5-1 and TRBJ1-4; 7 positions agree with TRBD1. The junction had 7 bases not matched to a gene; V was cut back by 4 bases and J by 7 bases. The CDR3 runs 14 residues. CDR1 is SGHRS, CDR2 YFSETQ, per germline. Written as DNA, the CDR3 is TGCGCCAGCAGCATACAGGGGCTCGGTGAAAAACTGTTTTTT. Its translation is CASSIQGLGEKLFF.

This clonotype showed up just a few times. CDR3 loop: CASSPRRDRGYEQYF. The CDR3 DNA is TGTGCCAGCTCACCCCGCCGGGACAGGGGTTACGAGCAGTACTTC. V and J are TRBV18 and TRBJ2-7; 10 nucleotides line up with TRBD1. The germline CDR1 and CDR2 sequences are KGHSH and LQKENI. The V gene end was trimmed by 3 bases and the J gene end by 4 bases; junction bases not matched to a gene: 6. The CDR3 extends over 15 amino acids.

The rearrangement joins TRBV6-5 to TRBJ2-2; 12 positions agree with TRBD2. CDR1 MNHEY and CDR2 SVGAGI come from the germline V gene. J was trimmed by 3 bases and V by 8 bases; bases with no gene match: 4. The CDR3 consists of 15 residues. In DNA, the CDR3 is TGTGCCAGCGTGGGACTAGCGGGCTACACCGGGGAGCTGTTTTTT. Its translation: CASVGLAGYTGELFF.

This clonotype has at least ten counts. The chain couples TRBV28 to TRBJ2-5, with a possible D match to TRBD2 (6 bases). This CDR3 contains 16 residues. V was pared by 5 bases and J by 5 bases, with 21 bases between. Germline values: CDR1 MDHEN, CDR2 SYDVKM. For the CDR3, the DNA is TGTGCCAGCAGTGTCCCGGACGGGGGTGGTGTGGAGACCCAGTACTTC. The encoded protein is CASSVPDGGGVETQYF. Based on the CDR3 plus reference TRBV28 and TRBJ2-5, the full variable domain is DVKVTQSSRYLVKRTGEKVFLECVQDMDHENMFWYRQDPGLGLRLIYFSYDVKMKEKGDIPEGYSVSREKKERFSLILESASTNQTSMYLCASSVPDGGGVETQYFGPGTRLLVL.

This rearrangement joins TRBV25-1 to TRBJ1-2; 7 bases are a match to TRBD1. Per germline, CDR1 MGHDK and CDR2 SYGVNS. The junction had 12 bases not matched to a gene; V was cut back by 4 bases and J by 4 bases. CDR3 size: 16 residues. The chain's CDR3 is CASSARVGQVFYGYTF. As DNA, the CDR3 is TGTGCCAGCAGTGCTAGAGTTGGACAGGTTTTCTATGGCTACACCTTC.

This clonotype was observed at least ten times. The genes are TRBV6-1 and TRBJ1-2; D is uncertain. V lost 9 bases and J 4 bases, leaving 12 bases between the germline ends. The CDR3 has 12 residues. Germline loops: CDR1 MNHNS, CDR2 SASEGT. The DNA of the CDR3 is TGTGCCAGTAACAGTGACCTCTATGGCTACACCTTC. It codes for CASNSDLYGYTF.

The CDR3 loop reads CSALRGQGNTEAFF. CDR3 in DNA: TGCAGTGCGTTGCGGGGGCAGGGGAACACTGAAGCTTTCTTT. The V call is TRBV20-1, the J call TRBJ1-1; D perhaps matches TRBD1 (6 bases). Germline V gene lookup returns CDR1 DFQATT and CDR2 SNEGSKA (reference sequence). The CDR3 extends over 14 amino acids. The V end lost 6 bases, the J end lost 1 base, and 15 bases lay between the germline ends.

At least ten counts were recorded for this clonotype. The chain's CDR3 is CSARTGDYLYEQYF. Written as DNA, the CDR3 is TGCAGTGCTAGGACAGGGGATTATTTATACGAGCAGTACTTC. V and J are TRBV20-1 and TRBJ2-7, with 8 positions matching TRBD1. The CDR3 is 14 residues long. V trimming: 3 bases; J trimming: 4 bases; junction bases outside the gene matches: 8. Germline values: CDR1 DFQATT, CDR2 SNEGSKA (reference sequence).

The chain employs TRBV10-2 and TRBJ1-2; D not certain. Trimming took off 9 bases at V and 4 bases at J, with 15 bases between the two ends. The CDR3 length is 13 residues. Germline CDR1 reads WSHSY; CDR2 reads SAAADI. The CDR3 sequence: CARKLVPVYGYTF. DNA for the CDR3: TGCGCCAGGAAACTAGTACCCGTCTATGGCTACACCTTC.

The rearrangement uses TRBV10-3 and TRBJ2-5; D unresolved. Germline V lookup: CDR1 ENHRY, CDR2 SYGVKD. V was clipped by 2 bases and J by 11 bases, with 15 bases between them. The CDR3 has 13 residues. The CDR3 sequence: CAISEDVADTQYF. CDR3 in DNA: TGTGCCATCAGTGAGGATGTAGCAGATACGCAGTACTTC.